The 27 T cell receptor beta chains reported below all come from one sample, sequenced in a study of blood T cells in healthy people across ages. For the second PCR, which ran for roughly 6 to 12 cycles, a sample-barcoded 5' primer and a J-beta primer mix were used. One entry per CDR3 protein, called by TCRdb with MiXCR from the 5' RACE reads. The table lists hundreds of thousands of distinct CDR3 sequences, around 21% of them singletons. Sequences were obtained from blood. Receptor source: a man in his 70s in good health.

This clonotype was seen repeatedly, ten times or more. The CDR3 bases are TGTGCCAGCAGTTTTTCTTTGGGAAAGGAGACCCAGTACTTC. This translates into CASSFSLGKETQYF. This chain joins TRBV28 and TRBJ2-5; D is undetermined. V was trimmed by 3 bases and J by 5 bases, leaving 13 bases between them. This CDR3 has 14 amino acids. Germline V lookup: CDR1 MDHEN, CDR2 SYDVKM. Variable domain in full (rest from reference TRBV28 and TRBJ2-5): DVKVTQSSRYLVKRTGEKVFLECVQDMDHENMFWYRQDPGLGLRLIYFSYDVKMKEKGDIPEGYSVSREKKERFSLILESASTNQTSMYLCASSFSLGKETQYFGPGTRLLVL.

The sample holds many counts of this clonotype. This chain uses TRBV11-1 with TRBJ2-5, with D tentatively TRBD2 (6 bases). The CDR3 totals 14 residues. Germline V gene data show CDR1 as SGHAT and CDR2 as FQDESV (reference sequence). V was trimmed by 4 bases and J by 5 bases, leaving 14 bases between them. The CDR3 protein is CASSSGLRGETQYF. The CDR3 DNA reads TGTGCCAGCAGCTCCGGACTACGAGGGGAGACCCAGTACTTC.

This clonotype was observed a handful of times. The gene calls are TRBV12-3 or TRBV12-4 and TRBJ2-1; weak D call: TRBD2 (5 bases). CDR3 size: 15 residues. The ends were cut back, 9 bases at V and 5 bases at J, with 20 bases in the middle. The DNA for the CDR3 is TGTGCCAGTGACATCAGCGCTCCCGGGGACAATGAGCAGTTCTTC. It translates to CASDISAPGDNEQFF.

The rearrangement joins TRBV12-3 or TRBV12-4 to TRBJ2-7, with 8 bases lining up with TRBD1. V shed 4 bases, J shed 3 bases, and the junction held 8 bases outside the gene matches. CDR3 length: 15 amino acids. This CDR3 reads CASSSRQGRIYEQYF. CDR3 DNA sequence: TGTGCCAGCAGTTCGCGACAGGGGCGAATCTACGAGCAGTACTTC.

The chain uses TRBV9 and TRBJ2-1; 11 positions agree with TRBD2. Germline CDR1 is SGDLS and CDR2 is YYNGEE. J gave up 7 bases and V 4 bases, and 13 bases lay outside the gene matches. The CDR3 is 17 amino acids. CDR3 sequence (DNA): TGTGCCAGCAGCATTAGCCCCGTAGCGGGAGGGCCGAATGAGCAGTTCTTC. The encoded protein is CASSISPVAGGPNEQFF. Drawing the rest from reference TRBV9 and TRBJ2-1, the complete variable domain is DSGVTQTPKHLITATGQRVTLRCSPRSGDLSVYWYQQSLDQGLQFLIQYYNGEERAKGNILERFSAQQFPDLHSELNLSSLELGDSALYFCASSISPVAGGPNEQFFGPGTRLTVL.

This clonotype occurred many times. The rearrangement links TRBV28 to TRBJ1-1, with a weak D call TRBD1 (5 bases). The germline gives CDR1 MDHEN, CDR2 SYDVKM. V lost 6 bases to trimming and J lost 0 bases, with 11 bases between them. CDR3 length: 14 amino acids. CDR3 in amino acids: CASSRDSVNTEAFF. As DNA, the CDR3 is TGTGCCAGCAGCCGAGACAGCGTGAACACTGAAGCTTTCTTT.

The V and J genes are TRBV12-3 or TRBV12-4 and TRBJ2-5, with 9 bases aligning to TRBD1. V lost 5 bases, J lost 4 bases, and 8 bases stayed unmatched. This CDR3 region has 15 residues. The CDR3 reads CASSPGTGSRETQYF. In DNA form, the CDR3 reads TGTGCCAGCAGTCCCGGGACAGGGAGTCGAGAGACCCAGTACTTC.

This clonotype has a count of ten or more. The chain recombines TRBV20-1 with TRBJ1-1; no clear D. The CDR3 sequence is 12 residues long. V was trimmed by 6 bases and J by 2 bases, leaving 10 bases between them. Germline V gene data show CDR1 as DFQATT and CDR2 as SNEGSKA (reference sequence). The CDR3 DNA sequence: TGCAGTGCCCTAATAGCAAACACTGAAGCTTTCTTT. It specifies CSALIANTEAFF.

The rearrangement joins TRBV5-1 to TRBJ2-5; D is ambiguous. V lost 0 bases to trimming and J lost 0 bases, with 9 bases between them. The CDR3 is made up of 15 amino acids. CDR1 is SGHRS and CDR2 is YFSETQ in the germline V gene. The CDR3, as DNA: TGCGCCAGCAGCTTGGATGCTCAGTACCAAGAGACCCAGTACTTC. This codes for CASSLDAQYQETQYF.

In this sample, this clonotype turned up many times. The chain joins TRBV12-3 or TRBV12-4 to TRBJ2-5; 11 nucleotides agree with TRBD2. TRBJ2-1 explains the end of the DNA better; the J call may be wrong. This CDR3 is 16 amino acids long. This CDR3 is CASTRGFGTSGYEQFF. CDR3 DNA sequence: TGTGCCAGCACCCGAGGATTCGGGACTAGCGGTTATGAGCAGTTCTTC.

This chain connects TRBV4-2 to TRBJ2-5, with D possibly being TRBD2 (5 bases). The DNA end is a closer match to TRBJ2-7, so the J assignment may be wrong. Germline V gives CDR1 LGHNA, CDR2 YNFKEQ. The CDR3 sequence is 16 residues long. CDR3 sequence reads: CASSQDRGRPRYEQYF. CDR3 bases: TGTGCCAGCAGCCAAGATAGAGGGCGGCCTCGCTACGAGCAGTACTTC.

This clonotype was detected ten times or more. The J gene is TRBJ1-2, the V gene TRBV4-1, with 9 bases fitting TRBD1. CDR1 MGHRA and CDR2 YSYEKL come from the germline V gene. This CDR3 has 14 residues. The V and J ends lost 1 base and 5 bases, in that order; junction bases with no gene match: 2. The CDR3 spells CASSQVGTGYGYTF. CDR3 coding DNA: TGCGCCAGCAGCCAAGTCGGGACAGGGTATGGCTACACCTTC.

This clonotype showed up just a few times. V usage is TRBV28 and J usage is TRBJ2-5; 10 bases align to TRBD2. The DNA matches TRBJ2-7 better at its end, which makes the J call doubtful. This CDR3 region has 16 residues. Germline CDR1 MDHEN, CDR2 SYDVKM. CDR3 amino acids: CASSSPGTSATYEQYF. CDR3 DNA sequence: TGTGCCAGCAGTTCTCCCGGGACTAGCGCGACCTACGAGCAGTACTTC.

This clonotype was counted a few times. J is TRBJ2-1 and V is TRBV5-1, with a weak D call TRBD1 (5 bases). V gave up 2 bases and J gave up 3 bases, with 9 bases separating them. Per the germline V gene, CDR1 is SGHRS and CDR2 is YFSETQ. The CDR3 consists of 14 residues. CDR3 sequence: CASSLGEGYNEQFF. In nucleotides, the CDR3 is TGCGCCAGCAGCTTAGGGGAAGGCTACAATGAGCAGTTCTTC.

In its sample, this clonotype was seen a few times. The V gene is TRBV6-2 or TRBV6-3, the J gene TRBJ2-1; no clear D. The CDR3 spans 13 residues. The V gene lost 6 bases and the J gene lost 12 bases, with 18 bases spanning the gap. CDR1 and CDR2 (germline): MNHEY, SVGEGT. The CDR3: CASSPGPHIGQFF. DNA for the CDR3: TGTGCCAGCAGCCCCGGACCCCATATTGGGCAGTTCTTC.

The sample holds many counts of this clonotype. V usage is TRBV20-1 and J usage is TRBJ2-5; 7 bases are a match to TRBD2. The V gene's germline CDR1 is DFQATT and CDR2 SNEGSKA (reference sequence). The CDR3 spans 13 residues. Trimming took 7 bases from V and 4 from J; bases not matched to a gene: 9. The DNA for the CDR3 is TGCAGTGGGGTCGGCGGGAGTGGAGAGACCCAGTACTTC. Its translation: CSGVGGSGETQYF.

The chain is built from TRBV7-9 and TRBJ2-7; 8 positions match TRBD1. The CDR3 consists of 15 residues. Trimming cost V 4 bases and J 3 bases; bases outside gene matches: 8. The germline gives CDR1 SEHNR, CDR2 FQNEAQ (reference sequence). Here the CDR3 DNA reads TGTGCCAGCAGCTCCTCCACAGGGGGATTCTACGAGCAGTACTTC. Translating it yields CASSSSTGGFYEQYF.

This CDR3 reads CASSRGLRGETQYF. CDR3 DNA: TGTGCCAGCAGTAGGGGGCTCAGGGGGGAGACCCAGTACTTC. The chain couples TRBV12-3 or TRBV12-4 to TRBJ2-5; 7 bases fit TRBD1. Unmatched junction bases numbered 8, after V lost 5 bases and J lost 5 bases. The CDR3 contains 14 residues.

The rearrangement uses TRBV20-1 and TRBJ2-1; D ambiguous. The CDR3 consists of 13 residues. Germline values: CDR1 DFQATT, CDR2 SNEGSKA (reference sequence). Trimming cost V 3 bases and J 7 bases, with 13 bases left between them. The CDR3 DNA reads TGCAGTGCTAGCGCGGTATGGGGTAATGAGCAGTTCTTC. This translates into CSASAVWGNEQFF.

The rearrangement links TRBV6-6 to TRBJ2-5, with unresolved D. Germline V gene lookup returns CDR1 MNHNY and CDR2 SVGAGI (reference sequence). The CDR3 contains 14 residues. The V gene lost 2 bases and the J gene lost 2 bases, with 9 bases spanning the gap. The CDR3 DNA is TGTGCCAGCAGTTACGGTCAACTGCAAGAGACCCAGTACTTC. Residues: CASSYGQLQETQYF.

This clonotype occurred a few times. The CDR3 DNA follows: TGCGCCAGCAGCCCGGGGGAGTTGGAGACCCAGTACTTC. Encoded protein: CASSPGELETQYF. V gene TRBV5-1 combines with J gene TRBJ2-5; a weak D match, TRBD2 (6 bases). Trimming pared 4 bases from V and 5 bases from J, leaving 12 bases between. Germline loops: CDR1 SGHRS, CDR2 YFSETQ. This CDR3 spans 13 amino acids.

There are a few counts of this clonotype. The chain links TRBV20-1 to TRBJ2-3; TRBD2 matches 9 bases. V gave up 6 bases and J gave up 3 bases; unmatched junction bases: 10. The length of the CDR3 is 15 residues. The germline V gene has CDR1 DFQATT and CDR2 SNEGSKA (reference sequence). CDR3 DNA sequence: TGCAGTGCCCTCCCTAGCGGGAAAGGAACAGATACGCAGTATTTT. Translated: CSALPSGKGTDTQYF.

In its sample, this clonotype was seen a few times. The chain has TRBV28 and TRBJ1-5; D call uncertain. V lost 3 bases and J 6 bases, leaving 9 bases between the germline ends. The CDR3 length is 13 residues. CDR1 MDHEN and CDR2 SYDVKM come from the germline V gene. The DNA of the CDR3 is TGTGCCAGCAGTTTGGCGGGGTCTCAGCCCCAGCATTTT. This encodes CASSLAGSQPQHF.

This clonotype was counted many times. This chain uses TRBV28 with TRBJ2-7; a weak D match, TRBD1 (5 bases). V was pared by 7 bases and J by 2 bases, with 12 bases between. The CDR3 sequence is 13 residues long. Looked up from germline, CDR1 is MDHEN and CDR2 is SYDVKM. As DNA, the CDR3 is TGTGCCAGCATTGCAGGGTCACCCTACGAGCAGTACTTC. It specifies CASIAGSPYEQYF.

The V call is TRBV24-1, the J call TRBJ1-1; 7 nucleotides line up with TRBD1. The CDR3 length is 16 residues. Per germline, CDR1 KGHDR and CDR2 SFDVKD. J lost 3 bases, V lost 4 bases, and 10 bases had no gene match. The CDR3 DNA reads TGTGCCACCAGTGAGCTACGACAGGGCGGGTACACTGAAGCTTTCTTT. This codes for CATSELRQGGYTEAFF.

This clonotype has more than one count but fewer than ten. This may stem from a read error, because a much larger clone lies one nucleotide away. The V gene is TRBV6-6, the J gene TRBJ1-4; D call uncertain. The CDR3 is 16 amino acids. Germline V gene lookup returns CDR1 MNHNY and CDR2 SVGAGI (reference sequence). The V and J ends lost 2 bases and 1 base respectively, with 11 bases between them. Here the CDR3 reads CASSYGQSETNEKLFF. The CDR3 DNA sequence: TGTGCCAGCAGTTACGGGCAGTCTGAAACTAATGAAAAACTGTTTTTT.

This clonotype came up a few times. The rearrangement joins TRBV11-1 to TRBJ2-7; D remains ambiguous. CDR1 and CDR2 (germline): SGHAT, FQDESV (reference sequence). The CDR3 runs to 15 residues. V was cut by 1 base and J by 2 bases, with 12 bases left in between. CDR3 loop: CASSLVGRTPYEQYF. The CDR3 DNA follows: TGTGCCAGCAGCTTAGTGGGTCGTACACCCTACGAGCAGTACTTC.